Listed here is a single T cell receptor beta chain. These data originate in a study of blood T cell repertoires in COVID-19. On the study more broadly: Specimens from acute and convalescent COVID-19 originated in the United States, Italy and Spain. The analysed material was cDNA or gDNA that came from T cells, B-cell-depleted T cells, or PBMCs.

Original methodology: Researchers report that nucleated cell counts were estimated from reference gene primer amplification. Clones were read by immunoSEQ multiplex PCR, and TCRdb kept only the in-frame ones, dropping some. V and J calls plus clone size are reproduced from that table; the DNA served to infer D and trimming. The data hold about 200,000 clones, with approximately 83% observed a single time. Sequenced sample: peripheral blood. The source of this sequence is a man aged 55-75 years with acute or convalescent COVID-19.

The CDR3: CASSFRGLASVGTGELFF. CDR3 in DNA: TGTGCCAGCAGCTTTAGGGGACTAGCATCGGTAGGCACCGGGGAGCTGTTTTTT. The chain joins TRBV7-2 to TRBJ2-2; TRBD2 agrees at 9 bases. CDR1 is SGHTA and CDR2 is FQGNSA in the germline V gene. The CDR3 sequence is 18 residues long. V trimming: 3 bases; J trimming: 4 bases; junction bases outside the gene matches: 12.